The T cell receptor (beta chain) under discussion was sequenced for a study of blood T cell repertoires in COVID-19 (dated by TCRdb to the early 2020s). Background on the whole study: The collaborator samples originated in the United States, Italy and Spain and spanned the acute and convalescent phases of COVID-19. The prospective study material was composed of cDNA or gDNA derived from T cells, B-cell-depleted T cells, or PBMCs. Subjects who had been exposed to COVID-19, were actively infected with it, or had recovered from it provided the deeply sampled blood TCRbeta repertoires that made up the dataset. The repertoires were released in a freely available public database intended as a resource for research on the immune response to SARS-CoV-2. The samples were drawn from two sources: the first 160 participants of the ongoing ImmuneRACE study, and 1,254 subjects contributed by 6 global collaborators. Nearly every sample came with metadata listing a de-identified subject ID, COVID-19 status, age in years and sex. HLA class I and class II types, where available, came from metadata supplied by the sample provider rather than from assay-based typing.

CDR1 and CDR2, per the germline V gene, are SGDLS and YYNGEE. V and J are truncated by 2 bases and 4 bases respectively, leaving an intervening sequence of 16 bases. CDR3 length: 16 amino acids, cysteine to phenylalanine. The read is trimmed to its CDR3 DNA, 48 bases read in frame from base 1. TCRbeta CDR3 regions were amplified from genomic DNA using the immunoSEQ Assay, a bias-controlled multiplex PCR. The source study handled its data this way. The number of nucleated cells in each sample was estimated by amplification of reference gene primers within the assay. Sequence reads were collapsed and filtered to measure the absolute abundance of every unique TCRbeta CDR3 rearrangement. For each sample, productive Simpson clonality was calculated as the square root of Simpson's diversity index over productive rearrangements. TCRdb took over this immuneACCESS table, retaining in-frame rearrangements with V and J assigned. Such tables are incomplete; in checked studies, under half of the missing clones stem from an unresolved V gene, and the remainder is unexplained. That table is the source of V, J and clone size, and D and trimming were worked out from the DNA. Present in this sample are about 150,000 clones, about nine tenths of which were seen just once. Roughly 4% of the sample rests with the top ten.

Results and caveats for the whole study, not just this receptor: The amount of clinical and demographic metadata varied by source and participant and was provided uncurated.

A word on this clone: Its specific antigen is unknown. No base quality values were provided; no much bigger clone lies one nucleotide off.

Whole blood was collected in K2EDTA tubes by collaborating institutions according to the institutions' own protocols. For TCRbeta analysis, collaborators shipped samples in one of three forms: frozen whole blood, isolated PBMCs, or DNA extracted from either of those sample types. This chain is built from TRBV9 and TRBJ1-3, with the D segment identity uncertain. This receptor was identified in a woman in her 70s with acute or convalescent COVID-19. The material sequenced was peripheral blood. The CDR3: CASSVGARREGNTIYF. The DNA reads as follows: TGTGCCAGCAGCGTGGGTGCTCGGCGGGAAGGAAACACCATATATTTT.